These T cell receptor beta chains were read from a single sample in a study of cytomegalovirus exposure and HLA in healthy donors. Libraries were prepared by immunoSEQ multiplex PCR; TCRdb keeps only in-frame clonotypes and omits some of them. The table has 200,000 to 250,000 clones, around three quarters seen once. The sample comprised PBMCs. Receptors originate from a man aged 35-49 years in good health and CMV-seronegative. CDR3s include the opening cysteine and the closing phenylalanine or tryptophan. A D gene is named only where the DNA matches it firmly. The size entry is marked missing in some rows and otherwise reads once, few, many or a size class.

>TRBV5-4|TRBD2|TRBJ2-7|18|.
CASSLGLAGAKSSYEQYF
TGTGCCAGCAGCTTGGGACTAGCGGGAGCCAAGAGCTCCTACGAGCAGTACTTC
>TRBV30|TRBD1|TRBJ2-7|14|.
CAWSSGTVVSEQYF
TGTGCCTGGAGTTCCGGGACAGTGGTCTCCGAGCAGTACTTC
>TRBV5-1|.|TRBJ2-2|17|.
CASSKETSRRGTGELFF
TGCGCCAGCAGCAAGGAGACCTCCCGGCGTGGGACCGGGGAGCTGTTTTTT
>TRBV27|.|TRBJ2-1|12|.
CASSLPGTEQFF
TGTGCCAGCAGTTTACCCGGGACAGAGCAGTTCTTC
>TRBV6-6|.|TRBJ1-3|16|.
CASSYGGSLSGNTIYF
TGTGCCAGCAGTTACGGCGGATCCCTCTCTGGAAACACCATATATTTT
>TRBV4-1|TRBD2|TRBJ2-7|17|.
CASSQVSDTSGRYEQYF
TGCGCCAGCAGCCAAGTTTCTGATACTAGCGGCCGCTACGAGCAGTACTTC
>TRBV6-5|.|TRBJ1-1|14|.
CASSYMDTSTEAFF
TGTGCCAGCAGTTATATGGACACTTCCACTGAAGCTTTCTTT
>TRBV9|TRBD1|TRBJ1-5|15|.
CASSPRDSGNQPQHF
TGTGCCAGCAGCCCCAGGGACAGTGGCAATCAGCCCCAGCATTTT
>TRBV28|.|TRBJ2-7|14|.
CASSFGQVFGEQYF
TGTGCCAGCAGTTTTGGGCAGGTATTTGGCGAGCAGTACTTC
>TRBV27|.|TRBJ2-6|17|.
CASSLWQGRSGANVLTF
TGTGCCAGCAGTTTGTGGCAGGGCCGCTCTGGGGCCAACGTCCTGACTTTC
>TRBV23-1|.|TRBJ2-7|15|few
CASSHAPMDTYEQYF
TGCGCCAGCAGTCACGCCCCCATGGACACCTACGAGCAGTACTTC
>TRBV9|TRBD2|TRBJ2-7|14|.
CASSPRGGAYEQYF
TGTGCCAGCAGCCCCCGGGGGGGAGCCTACGAGCAGTACTTC
>TRBV5-6|.|TRBJ2-7|12|.
CASSKGVIEQYF
TGTGCCAGCAGCAAAGGGGTGATCGAGCAGTACTTC
>TRBV10-3|.|TRBJ1-2|16|few
CAISAPPAGNVHGYTF
TGTGCCATCAGTGCACCACCGGCAGGGAATGTACATGGCTACACCTTC
>TRBV25-1|.|TRBJ2-1|14|.
CASSSGAPGYEQFF
TGTGCCAGCAGTTCAGGGGCCCCGGGGTACGAGCAGTTCTTC
>TRBV28|TRBD2|TRBJ2-1|16|.
CASSSNRLAGANEQFF
TGTGCCAGCAGCTCAAACCGACTAGCGGGGGCCAATGAGCAGTTCTTC
>TRBV9|TRBD2|TRBJ2-3|16|.
CASSVEPSGRTDTQYF
TGTGCCAGCAGCGTAGAACCTAGCGGGAGGACAGATACGCAGTATTTT
>TRBV27|.|TRBJ2-2|13|.
CASSRTAFGELFF
TGTGCCAGCAGCAGGACAGCATTCGGGGAGCTGTTTTTT
>TRBV7-6|TRBD2|TRBJ2-1|15|.
CASSLRLADYNEQFF
TGTGCCAGCAGCCTCCGACTAGCGGACTACAATGAGCAGTTCTTC
>TRBV28|TRBD1|TRBJ1-1|17|.
CASSLSGQGSEDTEAFF
TGTGCCAGCAGTTTATCGGGACAGGGGAGTGAGGACACTGAAGCTTTCTTT
>TRBV28|TRBD1|TRBJ1-5|15|.
CASSGQGGQRQPQHF
TGTGCCAGCAGTGGACAGGGAGGCCAACGACAGCCCCAGCATTTT
>TRBV4-2|TRBD1|TRBJ1-2|14|.
CASSLGQVNYGYTF
TGTGCCAGCAGCCTGGGACAGGTTAACTATGGCTACACCTTC
>TRBV10-2|.|TRBJ2-7|14|.
CASSESRNFYEQYF
TGCGCCAGCAGTGAGTCGAGGAATTTCTACGAGCAGTACTTC
>TRBV4-3|.|TRBJ1-1|14|.
CASSQENRESEAFF
TGCGCCAGCAGCCAAGAGAACAGGGAATCTGAAGCTTTCTTT
>TRBV7-9|.|TRBJ2-2|12|few
CASSSGTGELFF
TGTGCCAGCAGCTCCGGGACCGGGGAGCTGTTTTTT
>TRBV2|TRBD1|TRBJ1-5|13|.
CASTPTGDQPQHF
TGTGCCAGCACCCCGACAGGGGATCAGCCCCAGCATTTT
>TRBV7-2|TRBD2|TRBJ2-1|12|.
CASSSGLAGAFF
TGTGCCAGCAGCTCCGGACTAGCGGGCGCCTTCTTC
>TRBV5-4|TRBD2|TRBJ2-7|17|.
CASSSGLAGLSSYEQYF
TGTGCCAGCAGCTCCGGACTAGCGGGACTCTCATCCTACGAGCAGTACTTC
>TRBV19|.|TRBJ2-1|15|.
CASSSLTHSYNEQFF
TGTGCCAGTAGTTCCCTTACACACTCCTACAATGAGCAGTTCTTC
>TRBV7-9|TRBD2|TRBJ2-1|15|few
CASSLAGTSGGREFF
TGTGCCAGCAGCTTAGCTGGGACTAGCGGAGGGAGGGAGTTCTTC
>TRBV5-3|.|TRBJ1-1|11|.
CASSLGKQIFF
TGTGCCAGCAGCTTGGGGAAACAGATTTTCTTT
>TRBV7-9|TRBD1|TRBJ1-1|14|.
CASSYSGQGREAFF
TGTGCCAGCAGCTACTCGGGACAGGGAAGGGAAGCTTTCTTT
>TRBV28|.|TRBJ1-1|15|.
CASSTYGITGTEAFF
TGTGCCAGCAGTACCTACGGGATTACGGGTACTGAAGCTTTCTTT
>TRBV4-1|.|TRBJ1-1|15|.
CASSQDRQVGAEAFF
TGCGCCAGCAGCCAAGATCGGCAGGTGGGAGCTGAAGCTTTCTTT
>TRBV5-8|.|TRBJ1-2|13|.
CASSPGTFYGYTF
TGTGCCAGCAGCCCCGGGACATTCTATGGCTACACCTTC
>TRBV15|.|TRBJ2-1|16|few
CATSTEKASSYNEQFF
TGTGCCACCAGCACCGAAAAAGCTAGCTCCTACAATGAGCAGTTCTTC
>TRBV6-1|.|TRBJ1-6|13|once
CASSEEYYRSLHF
TGTGCCAGCAGTGAAGAATATTACAGATCCCTCCACTTT
>TRBV27|TRBD1|TRBJ2-5|16|.
CASSLSQTGSKETQYF
TGTGCCAGCAGTTTATCGCAGACAGGGTCAAAGGAGACCCAGTACTTC
>TRBV30|TRBD1|TRBJ2-7|13|.
CAVTGGDAYEQYF
TGTGCCGTGACAGGGGGGGATGCTTACGAGCAGTACTTC
>TRBV14|.|TRBJ2-7|14|once
CASSRATLRAEQYF
TGTGCCAGCAGCCGAGCCACCCTCCGTGCCGAGCAGTACTTC
>TRBV2|TRBD1|TRBJ2-2|15|.
CASTRQGAETGELFF
TGTGCCAGCACTCGACAGGGGGCAGAAACCGGGGAGCTGTTTTTT
>TRBV11-2|.|TRBJ2-7|12|.
CASSLVRYEQYF
TGTGCCAGCAGCTTAGTTCGGTACGAGCAGTACTTC
>TRBV7-3|TRBD1|TRBJ2-2|17|.
CASSSTLQGAYTGELFF
TGTGCCAGCAGCTCGACCTTACAGGGGGCGTACACCGGGGAGCTGTTTTTT
>TRBV11-1|.|TRBJ1-2|14|.
CASSQSGTLDGYTF
TGTGCCAGCAGCCAATCCGGGACACTTGATGGCTACACCTTC
>TRBV5-1|TRBD2|TRBJ2-2|15|.
CASALGEGEAGELFF
TGCGCCAGCGCTCTCGGGGAGGGTGAGGCCGGGGAGCTGTTTTTT